These 5 T cell receptor beta chains were all obtained from the same sample, sequenced in a study of vaccination effects on CD4 cells after COVID-19. Antigen-specific CD4+ T cell clonotypes were called by their expansion after viral peptide-pool culture in ViraFEST. Scientists isolated CD4+ T cells after a roughly 9-day culture period ended. A PCR test confirmed that the person had SARS-CoV-2 infection between March and December 2020. Repertoires were generated with immunoSEQ multiplex PCR, while TCRdb's copy carries only in-frame clones and drops some. Of 55,000 to 90,000 clones detected, roughly 73% appear once; the ten largest clones hold 5% to 6%. The antigens of these receptors remain unknown. This material consisted of CD4+ T cells from PBMCs cultured with HIV peptides, taken before COVID-19 vaccination. Regarding subset: HIV-1 Nef peptide pool negative control/reference culture. These receptors all come from a human donor who had a prior SARS-CoV-2 infection.

J is TRBJ2-5 and V is TRBV5-6; 10 bases line up with TRBD2. Trimming cost V 4 bases and J 5 bases; bases outside gene matches: 5. Per germline, CDR1 SGHDT and CDR2 YYEEEE. This CDR3 has 14 residues. The CDR3 bases are TGTGCCAGCAGCCCCGGACTAGCGGTCGAGACCCAGTACTTC. This codes for CASSPGLAVETQYF.

The chain couples TRBV29-1 to TRBJ1-1; D unclear. Trimming left V 4 bases short and J 5 bases short, with 20 bases between. There are 15 residues in the CDR3. CDR1 and CDR2 from the germline V gene are SQVTM and ANQGSEA. The CDR3 sequence: CSVVTKVRTPTEAFF. CDR3 DNA: TGCAGCGTTGTAACCAAAGTTCGCACCCCGACTGAAGCTTTCTTT.

J is TRBJ2-7 and V is TRBV20-1; a possible D gene is TRBD1 (5 bases). The V and J ends lost 3 bases and 5 bases respectively, with 17 bases between them. The germline V gene has CDR1 DFQATT and CDR2 SNEGSKA (reference sequence). There are 14 residues in the CDR3. The CDR3 DNA follows: TGCAGTGCTAGTAGCACAGGCCGCACCCACGAGCAGTACTTC. As protein: CSASSTGRTHEQYF.

This clone was recorded a few times. This chain links TRBV2 with TRBJ1-5; weak D call: TRBD1 (6 bases). Trimming took 6 bases from V and 1 from J, leaving 10 bases between them. This CDR3 comprises 14 residues. Germline lookup yields CDR1 SNHLY and CDR2 FYNNEI. CDR3 coding DNA: TGTGCCAGCAGGCAGGGGTTAAGCAATCAGCCCCAGCATTTT. Translating gives CASRQGLSNQPQHF.

Note on this clone: The junction differs from germline at one of its ends, possibly a read error. The J gene is TRBJ2-7, the V gene TRBV11-2; 10 positions agree with TRBD2. This CDR3 has 13 amino acids. The germline V gene has CDR1 SGHAT and CDR2 FQNNGV. In nucleotides, the CDR3 is TGTGCCAGCAGCTTATTTCTAGCGGGAGCTGAACACTTC. It codes for CASSLFLAGAEHF.